The TCR beta chain under discussion was sequenced for a study of CD8 T cells in ankylosing spondylitis. Points from the study as a whole: Matched ankylosing spondylitis synovial fluid reportedly contained a significantly enriched population of disease-linked clones. About 8 highly homologous variants made up a TCR beta motif, and this motif appeared characteristic of ankylosing spondylitis blood. With a CD8+ phenotype, disease-linked clones were relatively rare in peripheral blood.

V was clipped by 5 bases and J by 4 bases; unmatched bases: 8. The CDR3 is made up of 15 amino acids. The germline V gene encodes CDR1 SGHTA and CDR2 FQGNSA. About this clonotype itself: Its antigen is as yet unknown.

Library preparation for TCR beta used quantitative 5'-RACE with molecular barcodes. One entry per CDR3 protein results from TCRdb running MiXCR on the 5' RACE reads. The data show 450,000 to 550,000 distinct CDR3 sequences, roughly 5.3% seen once. Sequencing was carried out using blood, either unsorted or a sorted T cell fraction (not recorded which). The chain has TRBV7-2 and TRBJ2-1; 7 bases map to TRBD1. The receptor comes from a male donor with ankylosing spondylitis. CDR3 residues: CASSHADRRYNEQFF. CDR3 in DNA: TGTGCCAGCAGCCATGCGGACAGGAGGTACAATGAGCAGTTCTTC.